Below, 2 T cell receptor beta chains from the same sample are listed, as sequenced in a study of CXCR3-negative and CXCR3-positive naive CD8 T cells. UMI-labeled 5' RACE TRB cDNA libraries were prepared from the cells. Each CDR3 protein gets one entry in TCRdb, which reprocessed the 5' RACE reads and gives no DNA. The data show over 8,000 distinct CDR3 sequences, and the top ten clones hold 1.1%. Sequencing used naive CXCR3- CD8+ T cells from blood. Subset denoted: CD45RO-CCR7+CD27+CD95- naive CD8+ T cells lacking CXCR3 (TNR3-). Every receptor here comes from a human donor in good health. Some clones in this sample may be carry-over from other donors' samples.

Frequency places this clonotype as medium-sized. V gene TRBV7-9 combines with J gene TRBJ2-2; absent DNA, TCRdb's TRBD1 call cannot be checked. Germline V gene lookup returns CDR1 SEHNR and CDR2 FQNEAQ (reference sequence). The CDR3 is 15 residues long. CDR3 in amino acids: CASSTHDRGTGELFF.

Judged by frequency, this clonotype is medium-sized. The CDR3 loop is CASSDAAGDYNEQFF. J is TRBJ2-1 and V is TRBV10-2; absent DNA, TCRdb's TRBD2 call cannot be checked. Germline CDR1 is WSHSY and CDR2 is SAAADI. The CDR3 has 15 amino acids.